Here is one TCR beta chain with its context. Original processing notes: Using reference gene primer amplification, nucleated cell counts were estimated. Some clones are missing from TCRdb's copy, which holds only in-frame ones; the method was immunoSEQ multiplex PCR. V and J calls and clone size are given by that table; D and trimming were obtained from the DNA. This table has more than 45,000 clones, less than 90% appearing once. V dropped 0 bases and J dropped 3 bases, with 17 bases sitting between them. CDR3 length: 17 residues. Germline CDR1 and CDR2: MGHRA and YSYEKL. These data belong to a study of blood T cell repertoires in COVID-19. Overall study: Researchers got acute and convalescent COVID-19 samples from the United States, Italy and Spain. In each case, the material was cDNA or gDNA derived from T cells, B-cell-depleted T cells, or PBMCs.

The chain is built from TRBV4-1 and TRBJ1-2, with D possibly matching TRBD1 (6 bases). Sequenced: peripheral blood. The receptor was derived from a human donor with active COVID-19. The donor label of this sample is uncertain. The CDR3 spells CASSQDRQGTRYYGYTF. CDR3 DNA: TGCGCCAGCAGCCAAGATCGTCAGGGGACGAGGTACTATGGCTACACCTTC.